This TCR beta chain came from a study of T cells in narcolepsy (dated by TCRdb to 2017 to 2018). With respect to the entire study: Patients with narcolepsy type 1 or type 2 (NT1, NT2) were enrolled in the study together with healthy control donors. The study sought autoreactive T cells targeting hypocretin neuron self-antigens (hypocretin, TRIB2) in narcolepsy patients, using TCR Vbeta sequencing to track clonotypes in blood and CSF. Results and caveats for the whole study, not just this receptor: Patients and controls had comparable numbers of sequenced blood memory CD4+ clonotypes, averaging about 39,494 and 33,354, respectively. According to the report, autoreactive clonotypes were detected serially in the blood of the same patients and of different patients, but not in healthy controls. Certain blood memory CD4+ repertoires from patients and controls had no sequences that matched autoreactive T cell clones. Plots comparing CSF and blood CD4+ T cell clonotypes from the same patient highlighted HCRT-specific and TRIB2-specific autoreactive clonotypes.

This clone appeared a few times. The specificity of this receptor is unknown. Base qualities are not provided; no much larger clone lies one nucleotide away. Library method: the immunoSEQ multiplex PCR assay. What TCRdb holds here is the immuneACCESS table cut down to in-frame rearrangements. Part of the clones is not present; checked against another copy, under half of the missing clones reflect an unresolved V gene, and the others are unexplained. The sample data list 25,000 to 35,000 clones, and roughly four fifths of these were observed just once. The biggest ten clones account for approximately 0.66% of the sample. For TCR Vbeta sequencing, memory CD4+ T cells were sorted ex vivo from the peripheral blood of narcolepsy patients and healthy controls. Input material: memory (CD45RA-) CD4+ T cells from blood. Sample cell subset or site, as interpreted from the label and publication: memory T cells sorted ex vivo from peripheral blood. This receptor was taken from a human donor in good health.

The CDR3 reads CASSDKVPDTQYF. The DNA sequence follows: TGTGCCAGCAGTGATAAGGTACCAGATACGCAGTATTTT. This chain joins TRBV2 to TRBJ2-3; confidence is insufficient to name the D gene. The CDR3 starts with the cysteine, ends with the phenylalanine, and has 13 residues. Only CDR3 DNA remains: 39 bases, in frame from the first base. CDR1 and CDR2 are read off the germline V gene as SNHLY and FYNNEI. The junction shows trimming of 3 bases on V and 4 bases on J, plus 8 bases between the germline ends.